This is a list of T cell receptor beta chains from one sample in a study of immune evolution from preneoplasia to lung adenocarcinoma. Clones were read by immunoSEQ multiplex PCR, and TCRdb kept only the in-frame ones, dropping some. The table records around 8,200 clones, about 80% of them present only once. The specimen was FFPE minimally invasive lung adenocarcinoma tissue. The receptors originated from a person aged 70 to 85 with lung adenocarcinoma. CDR3s include the opening cysteine and the closing phenylalanine or tryptophan. A D gene is named only where the DNA matches it firmly. Some rows mark clone size as missing; the rest say once, few, many or name a class of expanded clone.

D | size | J | V | CDR3 | DNA
. | . | TRBJ1-1 | TRBV6-5 | CASSYAGTEAFF | TGTGCCAGCAGTTACGCGGGCACTGAAGCTTTCTTT
TRBD1 | . | TRBJ2-5 | TRBV5-1 | CASSPLTGAQETQYF | TGCGCCAGCAGCCCTCTGACAGGGGCCCAAGAGACCCAGTACTTC
TRBD1 | . | TRBJ2-1 | TRBV6-6 | CASSRTGYQFF | TGTGCCAGCAGCCGGACAGGGTACCAGTTCTTC
. | few | TRBJ1-3 | TRBV14 | CASSHRRRSSGNTIYF | TGTGCCAGCAGCCACAGGAGGAGGTCCTCTGGAAACACCATATATTTT
. | once | TRBJ1-4 | TRBV30 | CAWSVLGRGEKLFF | TGTGCCTGGAGTGTACTTGGTAGAGGTGAAAAACTGTTTTTT
TRBD2 | . | TRBJ2-2 | TRBV7-3 | CASSSLAGGGGELFF | TGTGCCAGCAGTTCACTAGCGGGGGGAGGCGGGGAGCTGTTTTTT
TRBD2 | . | TRBJ2-3 | TRBV7-9 | CASSPSGGISDTQYF | TGTGCCAGCAGCCCCAGCGGGGGGATTTCAGATACGCAGTATTTT
TRBD1 | . | TRBJ2-3 | TRBV5-4 | CASSRFGTGEDTQYF | TGTGCCAGCAGCCGTTTCGGGACAGGGGAAGATACGCAGTATTTT
TRBD2 | . | TRBJ2-1 | TRBV7-2 | CASSLVTSGGVGQFF | TGTGCCAGCAGCTTAGTGACTAGCGGGGGTGTCGGGCAGTTCTTC
. | . | TRBJ1-4 | TRBV4-2 | CASSQLGRSTNEKLFF | TGTGCCAGCAGCCAACTCGGGAGGTCAACTAATGAAAAACTGTTTTTT
. | . | TRBJ1-2 | TRBV6-5 | CASSYKAAINYGYTF | TGTGCCAGCAGTTACAAGGCAGCAATTAACTATGGCTACACCTTC
. | . | TRBJ1-1 | TRBV7-2 | CASSLAYRNTEAFF | TGTGCCAGCAGCTTAGCGTACAGAAACACTGAAGCTTTCTTT
. | . | TRBJ1-4 | TRBV5-1 | CASSLGIGTNEKLFF | TGCGCCAGCAGCTTGGGGATTGGGACTAATGAAAAACTGTTTTTT
. | . | TRBJ1-1 | TRBV9 | CASSTGNTEAFF | TGTGCCAGCTCAACTGGGAACACTGAAGCTTTCTTT
TRBD1 | . | TRBJ1-1 | TRBV7-9 | CASSFTGDTEAFF | TGTGCCAGCAGCTTTACAGGGGACACTGAAGCTTTCTTT
. | few | TRBJ1-1 | TRBV30 | CAWSVELKGRGFF | TGTGCCTGGAGTGTTGAATTGAAGGGAAGAGGTTTCTTT
TRBD2 | . | TRBJ2-3 | TRBV6-5 | CASRNLAGGTDTQYF | TGTGCCAGCAGGAATCTAGCGGGGGGGACAGATACGCAGTATTTT
TRBD1 | . | TRBJ1-6 | TRBV11-2 | CASSLSGGGGSPLHF | TGTGCCAGCAGCTTATCGGGAGGGGGCGGATCACCCCTCCACTTT
. | few | TRBJ2-6 | TRBV2 | CASSDGLRDASNVLTF | TGTGCCAGCAGTGATGGACTTCGGGACGCGTCCAACGTCCTGACTTTC
. | . | TRBJ2-1 | TRBV27 | CASRDTYYNEQFF | TGTGCCAGCAGGGACACGTACTACAATGAGCAGTTCTTC
. | . | TRBJ2-2 | TRBV9 | CASSVEAWNTGELFF | TGTGCCAGCAGCGTAGAGGCATGGAACACCGGGGAGCTGTTTTTT
TRBD2 | . | TRBJ2-1 | TRBV7-6 | CASSGVISTSGGRAYNEQFF | TGTGCCAGCAGCGGGGTTATAAGTACTAGCGGGGGGAGGGCCTACAATGAGCAGTTCTTC
TRBD1 | . | TRBJ2-7 | TRBV2 | CASSSRQGYEQYF | TGTGCCAGCAGTTCAAGACAGGGTTACGAGCAGTACTTC
TRBD1 | few | TRBJ1-5 | TRBV28 | CASSPFPRGTVGQPQHF | TGTGCCAGCAGTCCCTTCCCCAGGGGGACGGTGGGTCAGCCCCAGCATTTT
. | . | TRBJ2-3 | TRBV27 | CASTPGGLDTQYF | TGTGCCAGCACTCCAGGGGGGCTGGATACGCAGTATTTT
. | few | TRBJ1-1 | TRBV2 | CASRETQNVFF | TGTGCCAGCAGGGAGACCCAAAATGTTTTCTTT
. | . | TRBJ2-3 | TRBV28 | CASSGLTGRDTQYF | TGTGCCAGCAGTGGGCTGACAGGGAGGGATACGCAGTATTTT
. | once | TRBJ2-3 | TRBV7-2 | CASSFLSTTDTQYF | TGTGCCAGCAGCTTTCTTTCAACCACAGATACGCAGTATTTT
. | . | TRBJ2-1 | TRBV7-9 | CASSLKGVSKDNEQFF | TGTGCCAGCAGCTTAAAAGGCGTCTCAAAAGACAATGAGCAGTTCTTC
. | . | TRBJ2-7 | TRBV15 | CATIKDYNYPNEQYF | TGTGCCACCATAAAGGACTATAATTATCCCAACGAGCAGTACTTC
TRBD1 | once | TRBJ1-2 | TRBV30 | CAWMAGGYGYTF | TGTGCCTGGATGGCAGGGGGGTATGGCTACACCTTC
TRBD1 | . | TRBJ1-5 | TRBV27 | CASSLTQGGQPQHF | TGTGCCAGCAGTTTAACGCAGGGGGGTCAGCCCCAGCATTTT
. | . | TRBJ1-5 | TRBV4-1 | CASSFAGVDQPQHF | TGCGCCAGCAGCTTCGCCGGGGTGGATCAGCCCCAGCATTTT
TRBD1 | few | TRBJ2-7 | TRBV5-1 | CASSWSGTGAAYEQYF | TGCGCCAGCAGCTGGTCCGGGACAGGGGCTGCCTACGAGCAGTACTTC
. | . | TRBJ1-4 | TRBV5-1 | CASSLEGSRGEKLFF | TGCGCCAGCAGCTTGGAGGGATCCCGTGGTGAAAAACTGTTTTTT
TRBD1 | few | TRBJ2-1 | TRBV7-3 | CASSQGQSYNEQFF | TGTGCCAGCAGCCAGGGACAGTCCTACAATGAGCAGTTCTTC
. | . | TRBJ2-5 | TRBV5-1 | CASSLLQLQETQYF | TGCGCCAGCAGCTTGTTACAGCTACAAGAGACCCAGTACTTC
TRBD1 | . | TRBJ1-5 | TRBV27 | CASSRQGDLQPQHF | TGTGCCAGCAGTCGACAGGGGGATCTACAGCCCCAGCATTTT
. | . | TRBJ1-2 | TRBV5-4 | CASSLADRANYGYTF | TGTGCCAGCAGCTTGGCTGACAGAGCTAACTATGGCTACACCTTC
. | . | TRBJ1-4 | TRBV5-4 | CASSLQGDEKLFF | TGTGCCAGCAGCTTGCAGGGTGATGAAAAACTGTTTTTT
. | . | TRBJ2-3 | TRBV29-1 | CSVVGGDTQYF | TGCAGCGTCGTGGGGGGAGATACGCAGTATTTT
. | . | TRBJ1-6 | TRBV30 | CAWSVRGGINSPLHF | TGTGCCTGGAGTGTACGAGGGGGGATCAATTCACCCCTCCACTTT
TRBD1 | few | TRBJ1-2 | TRBV28 | CASSFGQGVGGYTF | TGTGCCAGCAGTTTTGGGCAGGGGGTCGGTGGCTACACCTTC
. | . | TRBJ1-2 | TRBV5-4 | CASSPMGGRVGPYGYTF | TGTGCCAGCAGCCCAATGGGCGGACGGGTCGGCCCCTATGGCTACACCTTC
TRBD1 | . | TRBJ1-4 | TRBV7-8 | CASSPGTGEGKLFF | TGTGCCAGCAGCCCGGGGACAGGGGAGGGAAAACTGTTTTTT
TRBD2 | . | TRBJ2-1 | TRBV11-2 | CASSSGGSNEQFF | TGTGCCAGCAGCTCGGGAGGCTCCAATGAGCAGTTCTTC